These T cell receptor beta chains were read from a single sample in a study of shared clonotypes between healthy human individuals. Generated by immunoSEQ multiplex PCR, the TCRdb table keeps only in-frame clones and is missing some. The repertoire holds about 2,500,000 clones, approximately 90% seen once, with roughly 0.15% in the top ten. Sequences were obtained from naive CD4+ T cells sorted from blood. The origin of the receptors is a man aged 18-30 years in good health. Each CDR3 is given with its conserved first and last residue. A D gene is named only where the DNA matches it firmly. Size is stated for part of the rows, as once, few or many counts, or as a class when the clone is expanded.

len,v_gene,d_gene,abundance,j_gene,CDR3nt,CDR3aa
14,TRBV6-8,NA,NA,TRBJ1-4,TGTGCCAGCATCCCGGCAAGGGTTATGGAAAAACTGTTTTTT,CASIPARVMEKLFF
16,TRBV6-5,NA,NA,TRBJ1-4,TGTGCCAGCAGTTACTCTCTGTGGGCGGGAGGTGAAAAACTGTTTTTT,CASSYSLWAGGEKLFF
15,TRBV7-2,NA,NA,TRBJ2-7,TGTGCCAGCAGCTTACTGGGACTCCTGAACTACGAGCAGTACTTC,CASSLLGLLNYEQYF
15,TRBV6-1,NA,once,TRBJ2-1,TGTGCCAGCAGTGAAAACGGAGGCTCCTACAATGAGCAGTTCTTC,CASSENGGSYNEQFF
15,TRBV10-3,NA,NA,TRBJ1-1,TGTGCCATCAGTGGCTTGGGCGGGGAGAACGCTGAAGCTTTCTTT,CAISGLGGENAEAFF
15,TRBV18,TRBD2,NA,TRBJ2-1,TGTGCCAGCTCACCGACTAGCGGGGGTGGGAATGAGCAGTTCTTC,CASSPTSGGGNEQFF
15,TRBV18,TRBD1,NA,TRBJ2-1,TGTGCCAGCTCGGACAGGGTTCCGATCTACAATGAGCAGTTCTTC,CASSDRVPIYNEQFF
13,TRBV18,TRBD1,NA,TRBJ1-6,TGTGCCAGCTCACCAGACAGGGATTCACCCCTCCACTTT,CASSPDRDSPLHF
13,TRBV6-1,NA,NA,TRBJ1-4,TGTGCCAGCAGGGACAGTTTTAATGAAAAACTGTTTTTT,CASRDSFNEKLFF
13,TRBV28,TRBD1,NA,TRBJ2-7,TGTGCCAGCAGGCGGACAGGGGCCTACGAGCAGTACTTC,CASRRTGAYEQYF
16,TRBV4-1,TRBD2,NA,TRBJ2-1,TGCGCCAGCAGCCAAGATCTTAGCGGGAACTACAATGAGCAGTTCTTC,CASSQDLSGNYNEQFF
15,TRBV5-1,TRBD1,once,TRBJ2-2,TGCGCCAGCAGCTTGCGGGACAGCACAACCGGGGAGCTGTTTTTT,CASSLRDSTTGELFF
14,TRBV25-1,TRBD2,NA,TRBJ2-1,TGTGCCAGCTCTGCGGCGGGAGTTGTGAATGAGCAGTTCTTC,CASSAAGVVNEQFF
12,TRBV5-1,NA,NA,TRBJ2-7,TGCGCCAGCAGCCCGGACCGCTACGAGCAGTACTTC,CASSPDRYEQYF
15,TRBV5-1,TRBD1,once,TRBJ2-7,TGCGCCAGCAGCTATTACAGGGGGCTAACCTACGAGCAGTACTTC,CASSYYRGLTYEQYF
16,TRBV7-8,NA,NA,TRBJ2-1,TGTGCCAGCAGCTCCCTGGGACAACCTGCGTACAATGAGCAGTTCTTC,CASSSLGQPAYNEQFF
12,TRBV29-1,NA,NA,TRBJ2-5,TGCAGCGTTGCGGACGGCCAAGAGACCCAGTACTTC,CSVADGQETQYF
14,TRBV10-3,NA,once,TRBJ2-7,TGTGCCATCAGTGAGTCGGGCTCAACCCACGAGCAGTACTTC,CAISESGSTHEQYF
15,TRBV27,NA,NA,TRBJ1-6,TGTGCCAGCAGCAGCTTTCGGATTATGTTTGCACCCCTCCACTTT,CASSSFRIMFAPLHF
15,TRBV18,NA,NA,TRBJ1-3,TGTGCCAGCTCCCCCACAGGAACAGCCGGAAACACCATATATTTT,CASSPTGTAGNTIYF
15,TRBV7-9,TRBD1,NA,TRBJ2-7,TGTGCCAGCAGCTCCCTAGGACAGGGCCCCTACGAGCAGTACTTC,CASSSLGQGPYEQYF
16,TRBV7-3,NA,NA,TRBJ2-1,TGTGCCAGCACCCGGGACGGACCCCGTCTAGTCAATGAGCAGTTCTTC,CASTRDGPRLVNEQFF
17,TRBV7-2,TRBD2,NA,TRBJ2-1,TGTGCCAGCAGCTTAGTACCTAGCGGGAGGGCCAGGGGTGAGCAGTTCTTC,CASSLVPSGRARGEQFF
15,TRBV2,TRBD2,NA,TRBJ2-1,TGTGCCAGCAGTGCGATGGGAGCGGGAAATGGGGAGCAGTTCTTC,CASSAMGAGNGEQFF
14,TRBV5-1,NA,NA,TRBJ2-5,TGCGCCAGCAGCCCAGGAGGGCCCGGAGAGACCCAGTACTTC,CASSPGGPGETQYF
14,TRBV28,NA,few,TRBJ1-4,TGTGCCAGCAGTTTAGGAGGGTTTAATGAAAAACTGTTTTTT,CASSLGGFNEKLFF
14,TRBV19,NA,NA,TRBJ1-1,TGTGCCAGTACCACAACAGGGACGAACACTGAAGCTTTCTTT,CASTTTGTNTEAFF
16,TRBV7-9,NA,NA,TRBJ1-3,TGTGCCAGCAGCTCCAGGGACACCCTCTCTGGAAACACCATATATTTT,CASSSRDTLSGNTIYF
12,TRBV19,NA,NA,TRBJ1-6,TGTGCCAGTACGGGCCCGGGGGCCCCCCTCCACTTT,CASTGPGAPLHF
16,TRBV7-2,TRBD2,NA,TRBJ2-1,TGTGCCAGCAGCTTAAGTGGTAGCGGGACCTACAATGAGCAGTTCTTC,CASSLSGSGTYNEQFF
14,TRBV6-5,NA,NA,TRBJ2-5,TGTGCCAGCAGTTCACAGGTCTTGTGGGGGACCCAGTACTTC,CASSSQVLWGTQYF
14,TRBV5-4,NA,NA,TRBJ2-5,TGTGCCAGCAGCTTGTATCACATCCCCGAGACCCAGTACTTC,CASSLYHIPETQYF
15,TRBV2,TRBD2,once,TRBJ2-3,TGTGCCAGCAGAGCTAGCGGCAGCAGAGCAGATACGCAGTATTTT,CASRASGSRADTQYF
13,TRBV30,NA,NA,TRBJ1-1,TGTGCCTGGAGTGTCGGTCTGAACACTGAAGCTTTCTTT,CAWSVGLNTEAFF
15,TRBV5-6,TRBD1,NA,TRBJ1-4,TGTGCCAGCAGCTTGGTAGGGACAGTTAATGAAAAACTGTTTTTT,CASSLVGTVNEKLFF
15,TRBV6-5,NA,NA,TRBJ1-6,TGTGCCAGCAGTTACGCTCAGGGGTCCCGGTCACCCCTCCACTTT,CASSYAQGSRSPLHF
17,TRBV5-4,TRBD2,NA,TRBJ2-7,TGTGCCAGCTTTTTTTCCCGTAGCGGGAGATTTCCGCGGGAGCAGTACTTC,CASFFSRSGRFPREQYF
15,TRBV5-5,TRBD2,once,TRBJ2-5,TGTGCCAGCAGTTTAGGACTAGCGGGGCGGGAGACCCAGTACTTC,CASSLGLAGRETQYF
18,TRBV5-1,TRBD1,NA,TRBJ2-1,TGCGCCAGCAGCGCGGACTTTGCCGGGACAGCCACCCACAATGAGCAGTTCTTC,CASSADFAGTATHNEQFF
12,TRBV18,NA,NA,TRBJ1-5,TGTGCCAGTTCGGGCAGCAATCAGCCCCAGCATTTT,CASSGSNQPQHF
15,TRBV5-1,TRBD1,NA,TRBJ1-3,TGCGCCAGCAGCCCAGGACAGGGAGGAGAGAACACCATATATTTT,CASSPGQGGENTIYF